This T cell receptor (beta chain) was observed in a study of blood T cell repertoires in COVID-19. As originally analysed: It was from reference gene primer amplification that nucleated cell counts were estimated. This table comes from immunoSEQ multiplex PCR, and its TCRdb copy is limited to in-frame clones, with some not included. Clone size and the V and J calls come from that table; the DNA yielded D and trimming. Found here are fewer than 300,000 clones, around 89% of them singletons; the top ten hold roughly 9%. In assigning cohorts, the study relied on participant-reported clinical history. The length of the CDR3 is 14 residues. V lost 1 base to trimming and J lost 4 bases; unmatched junction nucleotides: 3. CDR1 is MDHEN and CDR2 is SYDVKM in the germline V gene.

Input material: PBMCs or T cells enriched from blood (not recorded which). The TCR originated in a man aged 35-49 years who had recovered from COVID-19. The V gene is TRBV28, the J gene TRBJ1-1; 7 nucleotides match TRBD1. CDR3 nucleotides: TGTGCCAGCAGTTTATCAGGGGGTCTCACTGAAGCTTTCTTT. Protein sequence: CASSLSGGLTEAFF.